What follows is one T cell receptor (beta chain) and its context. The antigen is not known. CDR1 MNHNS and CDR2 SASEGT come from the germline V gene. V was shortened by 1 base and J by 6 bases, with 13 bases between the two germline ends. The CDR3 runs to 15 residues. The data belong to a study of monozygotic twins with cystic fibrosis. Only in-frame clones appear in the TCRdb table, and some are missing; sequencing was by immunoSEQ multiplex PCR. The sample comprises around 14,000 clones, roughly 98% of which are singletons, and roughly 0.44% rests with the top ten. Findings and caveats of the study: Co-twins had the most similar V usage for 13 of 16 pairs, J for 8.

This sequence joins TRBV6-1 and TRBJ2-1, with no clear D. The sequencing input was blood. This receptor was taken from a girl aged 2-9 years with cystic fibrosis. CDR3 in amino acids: CASSEEGLGSNEQFF. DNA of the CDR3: TGTGCCAGCAGTGAAGAGGGCTTGGGGTCCAATGAGCAGTTCTTC.